Sequencing of this T cell receptor beta chain was carried out in a study of read filtering for tumor transcriptome and immune sequencing. Study context: The cohort had over 16 men and more than 13 women aged about 47 to 80, mean about 66 years. After DNase treatment, RNA was made into whole-transcriptome libraries.

This library used roughly 370 ng RNA and molecular barcoded adaptors spanning alpha/delta and beta/gamma chains. TCRdb called the reads again in MiXCR, with one record for every CDR3 protein. This sample has around 41,000 distinct CDR3 sequences, with approximately 14% found just once. By frequency in the sample, this clonotype is medium-sized (0.01 to 0.1%). The antigen remains undetermined. This CDR3 spans 15 amino acids. V gave up 3 bases and J gave up 0 bases, with 9 bases separating them. Germline values: CDR1 KGHSH, CDR2 LQKENI. Sampling of bone marrow took place during active disease in every patient. Points from the study as a whole: The CD138-negative fraction was mixed bone marrow immune cells, not pure T cells.

The sequencing input was a population of CD138-negative cells sorted from bone marrow. V gene TRBV18 combines with J gene TRBJ2-1; D gene ambiguous. This TCR was recovered from a donor aged 40 or older with multiple myeloma. CDR3 DNA sequence: TGTGCCAGCTCACCTGTTGGATACTCCTACAATGAGCAGTTCTTC. Its protein is CASSPVGYSYNEQFF.